The next 5 T cell receptor beta chains were all read from a single sample in a study of T cell changes during pregnancy in multiple sclerosis (dated by TCRdb to about 2019). Libraries were made using the immunoSEQ multiplex PCR assay. TCRdb took over this immuneACCESS table, retaining in-frame rearrangements with V and J assigned. Such tables are incomplete; in checked studies, under half of the missing clones stem from an unresolved V gene, and the remainder is unexplained. This sample comprises about 120,000 clones, approximately 95% of them detected only once. The ten largest clones add up to 6.2% of the sample. Sequencing used peripheral blood, obtained before pregnancy. These receptors were collected from a female donor with multiple sclerosis, enrolled in a pregnancy study.

V is TRBV2 and J is TRBJ2-1; 10 bases are a match to TRBD2. Germline CDR1 SNHLY, CDR2 FYNNEI. This CDR3 is 15 amino acids long. V gave up 2 bases and J gave up 6 bases; unmatched junction bases: 4. The CDR3 reads CASSETSGTSNEQFF. CDR3 sequence (DNA): TGTGCCAGCAGTGAAACTAGCGGGACTTCCAATGAGCAGTTCTTC.

V gene TRBV28 combines with J gene TRBJ1-3, with TRBD1 matching 7 bases. V gave up 5 bases and J gave up 2 bases; unmatched junction bases: 6. The V gene's germline CDR1 is MDHEN and CDR2 SYDVKM. The CDR3 covers 15 residues. The CDR3 loop is CASSDLTGTGNTIYF. CDR3 coding DNA: TGTGCCAGCAGTGACCTGACAGGGACTGGAAACACCATATATTTT.

The chain employs TRBV2 and TRBJ2-3; 10 nucleotides agree with TRBD1. The CDR3 contains 16 residues. The junction had 1 base not matched to a gene; V was cut back by 1 base and J by 0 bases. CDR1 is SNHLY, CDR2 FYNNEI, per germline. The CDR3 here is CASSEGGQGSTDTQYF. The CDR3 nucleotides read TGTGCCAGCAGTGAAGGGGGACAGGGGAGCACAGATACGCAGTATTTT.

This clone showed up just once. The rearrangement links TRBV29-1 to TRBJ2-7; no clear D. CDR3 length equals 13 residues. The V end lost 0 bases, the J end lost 1 base, and 7 bases lay between the germline ends. Germline V lookup: CDR1 SQVTM, CDR2 ANQGSEA. Written as DNA, the CDR3 is TGCAGCGTTGAAGAAGGCAGGTCCTACGAGCAGTACTTC. Encoded protein: CSVEEGRSYEQYF.

The chain recombines TRBV28 with TRBJ1-2, with TRBD1 as a possible D gene (5 bases). V was cut by 7 bases and J by 2 bases, with 11 bases left in between. Germline V lookup: CDR1 MDHEN, CDR2 SYDVKM. The CDR3 totals 13 residues. CDR3 sequence: CASKVGGNYGYTF. In nucleotides, the CDR3 is TGTGCCAGCAAGGTCGGGGGAAACTATGGCTACACCTTC.